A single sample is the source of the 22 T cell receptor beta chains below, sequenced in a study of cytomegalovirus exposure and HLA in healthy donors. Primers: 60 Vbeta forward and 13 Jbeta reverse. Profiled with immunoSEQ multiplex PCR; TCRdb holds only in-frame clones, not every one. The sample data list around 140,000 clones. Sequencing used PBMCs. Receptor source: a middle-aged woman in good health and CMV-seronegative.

In nucleotides, the CDR3 is TGCGCCAGCAGTGAGTTGGATACTGGACAGAACACTGAAGCTTTCTTT. Protein sequence: CASSELDTGQNTEAFF. V usage is TRBV10-2 and J usage is TRBJ1-1, with a possible D match to TRBD1 (5 bases). Germline lookup yields CDR1 WSHSY and CDR2 SAAADI. V lost 1 base to trimming and J lost 1 base, with 13 bases between them. This CDR3 spans 16 amino acids.

The CDR3 protein is CASSLGADTEAFF. CDR3 in DNA: TGTGCCAGCAGCCTAGGTGCGGACACTGAAGCTTTCTTT. The J gene is TRBJ1-1, the V gene TRBV6-1, with D uncertain. The length of the CDR3 is 13 residues. Germline loops: CDR1 MNHNS, CDR2 SASEGT. The V gene lost 6 bases and the J gene lost 3 bases, with 11 bases spanning the gap.

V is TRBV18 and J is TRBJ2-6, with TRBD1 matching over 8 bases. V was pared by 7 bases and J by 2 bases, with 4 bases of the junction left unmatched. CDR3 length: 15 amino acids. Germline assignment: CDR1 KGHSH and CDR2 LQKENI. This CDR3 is CASLAGGAGANVLTF. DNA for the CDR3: TGTGCCAGCTTGGCAGGGGGCGCTGGGGCCAACGTCCTGACTTTC.

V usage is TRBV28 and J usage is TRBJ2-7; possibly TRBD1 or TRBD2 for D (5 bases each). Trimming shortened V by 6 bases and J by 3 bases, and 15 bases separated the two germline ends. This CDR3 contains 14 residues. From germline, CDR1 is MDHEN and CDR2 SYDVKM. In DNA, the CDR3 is TGTGCCAGCAGCCCGACGGGTGGGGGCTACGAGCAGTACGTC. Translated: CASSPTGGGYEQYV.

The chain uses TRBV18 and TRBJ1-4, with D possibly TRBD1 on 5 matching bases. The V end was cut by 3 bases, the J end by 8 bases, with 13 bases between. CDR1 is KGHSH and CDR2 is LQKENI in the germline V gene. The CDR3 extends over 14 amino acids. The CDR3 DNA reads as TGTGCCAGCTCACCTTCGACCCAGGGCGAAAAACTGTTTTTT. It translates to CASSPSTQGEKLFF. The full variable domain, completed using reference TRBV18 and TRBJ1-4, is NAGVMQNPRHLVRRRGQEARLRCSPMKGHSHVYWYRQLPEEGLKFMVYLQKENIIDESGMPKERFSAEFPKEGPSILRIQQVVRGDSAAYFCASSPSTQGEKLFFGSGTQLSVL.

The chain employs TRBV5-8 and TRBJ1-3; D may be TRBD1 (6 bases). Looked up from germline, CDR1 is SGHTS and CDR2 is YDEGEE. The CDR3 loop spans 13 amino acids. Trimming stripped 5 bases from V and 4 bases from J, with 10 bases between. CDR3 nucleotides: TGTGCCAGCAGGGCAGGGGTCGGAAACACCATATATTTT. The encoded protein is CASRAGVGNTIYF.

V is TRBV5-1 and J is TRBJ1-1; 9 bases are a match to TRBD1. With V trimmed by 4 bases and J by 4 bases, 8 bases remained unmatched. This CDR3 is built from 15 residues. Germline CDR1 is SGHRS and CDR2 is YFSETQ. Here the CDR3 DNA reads TGCGCCAGCAGCCTGGGACAGGGCCGTATCACTGAAGCTTTCTTT. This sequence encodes CASSLGQGRITEAFF. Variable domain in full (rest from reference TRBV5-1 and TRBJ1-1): KAGVTQTPRYLIKTRGQQVTLSCSPISGHRSVSWYQQTPGQGLQFLFEYFSETQRNKGNFPGRFSGRQFSNSRSEMNVSTLELGDSALYLCASSLGQGRITEAFFGQGTRLTVV.

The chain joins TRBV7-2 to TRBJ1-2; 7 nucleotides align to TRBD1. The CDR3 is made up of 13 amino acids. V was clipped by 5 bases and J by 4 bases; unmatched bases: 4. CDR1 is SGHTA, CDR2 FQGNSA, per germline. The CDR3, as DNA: TGTGCCAGCAGCCCGGACAGGTCCTATGGCTACACCTTC. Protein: CASSPDRSYGYTF.

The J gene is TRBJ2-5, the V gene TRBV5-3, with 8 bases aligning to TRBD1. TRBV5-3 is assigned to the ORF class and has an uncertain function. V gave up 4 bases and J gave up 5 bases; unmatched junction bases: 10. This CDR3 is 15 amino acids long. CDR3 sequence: CARSAEQGARETQYF. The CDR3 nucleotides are TGTGCCAGAAGCGCAGAGCAGGGGGCGCGGGAGACCCAGTACTTC.

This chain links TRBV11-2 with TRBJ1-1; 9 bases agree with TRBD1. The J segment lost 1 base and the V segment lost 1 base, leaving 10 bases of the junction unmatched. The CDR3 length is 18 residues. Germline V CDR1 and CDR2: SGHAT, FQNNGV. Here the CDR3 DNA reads TGTGCCAGCAGCTTAGGGGGGACAGGGATGTTCTGGAACACTGAAGCTTTCTTT. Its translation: CASSLGGTGMFWNTEAFF.

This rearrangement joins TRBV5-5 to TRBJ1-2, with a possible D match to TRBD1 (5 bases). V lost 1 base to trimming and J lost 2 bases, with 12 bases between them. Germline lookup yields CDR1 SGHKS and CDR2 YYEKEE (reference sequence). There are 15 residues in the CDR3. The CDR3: CASSLWGEGNYGYTF. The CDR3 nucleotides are TGTGCCAGCAGCTTGTGGGGGGAAGGAAACTATGGCTACACCTTC.

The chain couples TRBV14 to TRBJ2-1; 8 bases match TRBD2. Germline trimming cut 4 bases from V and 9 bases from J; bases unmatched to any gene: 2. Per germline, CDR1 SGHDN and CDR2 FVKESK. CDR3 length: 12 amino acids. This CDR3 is CASSLSGVEQFF. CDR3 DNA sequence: TGTGCCAGCAGCCTTAGCGGGGTTGAGCAGTTCTTC.

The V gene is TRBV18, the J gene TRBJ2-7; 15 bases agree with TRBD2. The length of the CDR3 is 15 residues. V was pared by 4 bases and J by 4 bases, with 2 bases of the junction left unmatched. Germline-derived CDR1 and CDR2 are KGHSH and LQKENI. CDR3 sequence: CASSLGTSGGYEQYV. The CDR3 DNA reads TGTGCCAGCTCACTTGGGACTAGCGGGGGGTACGAGCAGTACGTC.

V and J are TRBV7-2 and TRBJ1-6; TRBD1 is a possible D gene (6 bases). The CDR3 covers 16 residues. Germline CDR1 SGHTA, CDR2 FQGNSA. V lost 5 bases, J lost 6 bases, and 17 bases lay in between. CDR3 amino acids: CASSQAVDRRNSPLHF. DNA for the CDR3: TGTGCCAGCAGCCAAGCCGTTGACAGGCGTAATTCACCCCTCCACTTT.

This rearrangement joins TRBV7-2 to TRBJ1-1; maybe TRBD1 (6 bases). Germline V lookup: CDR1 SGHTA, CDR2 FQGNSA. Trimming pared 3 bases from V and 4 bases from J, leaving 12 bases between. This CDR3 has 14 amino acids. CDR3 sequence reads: CASSLGAWGTEAFF. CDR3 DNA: TGTGCCAGCAGCTTGGGGGCCTGGGGCACTGAAGCTTTCTTT.

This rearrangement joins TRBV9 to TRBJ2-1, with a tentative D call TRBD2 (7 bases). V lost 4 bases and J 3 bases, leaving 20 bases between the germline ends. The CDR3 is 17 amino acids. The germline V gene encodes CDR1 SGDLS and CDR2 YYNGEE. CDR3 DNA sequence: TGTGCCAGCAGCCCGAAGCAAGGGGGGGGGATCTACAATGAGCAGTTCTTC. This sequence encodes CASSPKQGGGIYNEQFF.

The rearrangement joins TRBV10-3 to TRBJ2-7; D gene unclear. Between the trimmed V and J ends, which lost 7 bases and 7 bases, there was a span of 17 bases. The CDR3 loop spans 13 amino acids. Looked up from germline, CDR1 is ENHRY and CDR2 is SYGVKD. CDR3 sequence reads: CAITSRIGGEQYV. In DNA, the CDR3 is TGTGCCATCACTTCGAGGATCGGCGGAGAGCAGTACGTC.

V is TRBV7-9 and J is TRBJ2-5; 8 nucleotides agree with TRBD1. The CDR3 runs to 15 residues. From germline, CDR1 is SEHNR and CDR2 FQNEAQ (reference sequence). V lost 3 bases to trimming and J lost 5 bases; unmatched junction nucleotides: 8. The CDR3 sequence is CASSFGRGLRETQYF. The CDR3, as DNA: TGTGCCAGCAGCTTTGGCAGGGGGCTTAGGGAGACCCAGTACTTC.

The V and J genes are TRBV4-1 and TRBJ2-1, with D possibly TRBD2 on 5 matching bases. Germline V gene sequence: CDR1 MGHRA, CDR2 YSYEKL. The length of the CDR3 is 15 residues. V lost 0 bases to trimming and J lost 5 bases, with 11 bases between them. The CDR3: CASSQDAGYDNEQFF. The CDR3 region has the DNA TGCGCCAGCAGCCAAGATGCGGGTTACGACAATGAGCAGTTCTTC.

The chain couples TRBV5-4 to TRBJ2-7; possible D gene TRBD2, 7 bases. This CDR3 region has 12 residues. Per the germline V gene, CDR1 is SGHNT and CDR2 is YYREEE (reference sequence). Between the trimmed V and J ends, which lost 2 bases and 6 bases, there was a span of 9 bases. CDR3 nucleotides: TGTGCCAGCAGCTTAAGGGGGGGCGAGCAGTACGTC. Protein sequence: CASSLRGGEQYV.

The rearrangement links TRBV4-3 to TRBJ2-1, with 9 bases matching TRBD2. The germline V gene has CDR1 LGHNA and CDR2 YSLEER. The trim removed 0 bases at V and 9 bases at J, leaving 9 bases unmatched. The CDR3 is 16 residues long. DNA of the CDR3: TGCGCCAGCAGCCAAGATGTGACTAGCGGTTCCAGTGAGCAGTTCTTC. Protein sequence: CASSQDVTSGSSEQFF.

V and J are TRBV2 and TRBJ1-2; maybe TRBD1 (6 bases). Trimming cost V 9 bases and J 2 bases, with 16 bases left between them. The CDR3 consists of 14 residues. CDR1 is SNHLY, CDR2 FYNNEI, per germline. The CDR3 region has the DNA TGTGCCAGTAAGGGGGACGGCTCAAACTATGGCTACACCTTC. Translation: CASKGDGSNYGYTF. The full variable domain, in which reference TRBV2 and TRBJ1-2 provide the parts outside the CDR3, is EPEVTQTPSHQVTQMGQEVILRCVPISNHLYFYWYRQILGQKVEFLVSFYNNEISEKSEIFDDQFSVERPDGSNFTLKIRSTKLEDSAMYFCASKGDGSNYGYTFGSGTRLTVV.